The present T cell receptor (beta chain) was sequenced within a study of blood T cell repertoires in COVID-19. Across the study: Sites across the United States, Italy and Spain contributed samples from acute and convalescent COVID-19.

TCRdb's table, derived via immunoSEQ multiplex PCR, lists solely in-frame clones and lacks some. Counted here are roughly 250,000 clones, 88% occurring once; the ten biggest clones make up more than 0.95%. The study recruited people aged about 18 to 95 years across 20 to 30 US areas. Researchers sorted participants into cohorts using their self-reported clinical history. The sequence was obtained from a middle-aged woman with acute COVID-19. Input material: PBMCs or T cells enriched from blood (not recorded which).

The CDR3 reads CATSPTGTGGWIQETQYF. CDR3 nucleotide sequence: TGTGCCACCAGCCCAACCGGGACAGGGGGCTGGATCCAAGAGACCCAGTACTTC. The chain couples TRBV15 to TRBJ2-5; 12 bases are shared with TRBD1. The germline CDR1 and CDR2 sequences are LNHNV and YYDKDF (reference sequence). Trimming took 5 bases from V and 1 from J; bases not matched to a gene: 11. CDR3 size: 18 residues.